What follows are 24 T cell receptor beta chains derived from one specimen sequenced in a study of blood T cell repertoires in COVID-19 (dated by TCRdb to 2018 to 2021). The method behind the library was the immunoSEQ multiplex PCR assay. Held by TCRdb, this immuneACCESS table contains in-frame sequences only and omits some clones. Under half of the omission traces to an unresolved V gene where checked; the cause of the rest is unknown. In all, the sample holds approximately 100,000 clones, and 76% of those were seen once. The top ten hold under 8% of the sample. Material: peripheral blood. The receptors were gathered from an elderly man with COVID-19, enrolled during active disease.

The chain couples TRBV27 to TRBJ2-7; D ambiguous. This CDR3 has 14 residues. CDR1 and CDR2 from the germline V gene are MNHEY and SMNVEV (reference sequence). Trimming pared 2 bases from V and 7 bases from J, leaving 15 bases between. This CDR3 is CASSLGQAVEEQYF. DNA of the CDR3: TGTGCCAGCAGTTTAGGGCAGGCCGTAGAGGAGCAGTACTTC.

The gene calls are TRBV24-1 and TRBJ2-7, with 8 bases that match TRBD1. CDR1 and CDR2 from the germline V gene are KGHDR and SFDVKD. Unmatched junction bases numbered 1, after V lost 5 bases and J lost 2 bases. The CDR3 covers 13 residues. CDR3 in amino acids: CATSGDRPYEQYF. As DNA, the CDR3 is TGTGCCACCAGTGGGGACAGGCCCTACGAGCAGTACTTC.

The chain couples TRBV5-4 to TRBJ2-1, with TRBD2 matching 7 bases. Germline assignment: CDR1 SGHNT and CDR2 YYREEE (reference sequence). The CDR3 loop spans 12 amino acids. The J segment lost 7 bases and the V segment lost 3 bases, leaving 1 base of the junction unmatched. In DNA form, the CDR3 reads TGTGCCAGCAGCTGGGGGGGGAATGAGCAGTTCTTC. Translation gives CASSWGGNEQFF.

The chain is built from TRBV2 and TRBJ1-2; D is possibly TRBD1 (5 bases). The CDR3 totals 14 residues. Germline CDR1 reads SNHLY; CDR2 reads FYNNEI. The V gene lost 2 bases and the J gene lost 0 bases, with 7 bases spanning the gap. The CDR3 DNA reads TGTGCCAGCAGTGAAAGACAGTCTAACTATGGCTACACCTTC. It is translated as CASSERQSNYGYTF.

CDR3 loop: CASSAGTTRQETQYF. The CDR3, as DNA: TGTGCCAGCAGCGCCGGGACTACGAGGCAAGAGACCCAGTACTTC. This chain joins TRBV11-1 and TRBJ2-5, with 7 bases that match TRBD2. Germline lookup yields CDR1 SGHAT and CDR2 FQDESV (reference sequence). The CDR3 has 15 amino acids. V was clipped by 5 bases and J by 2 bases; unmatched bases: 8. Supplemented by reference TRBV11-1 and TRBJ2-5, the full variable domain reads EAEVAQSPRYKITEKSQAVAFWCDPISGHATLYWYRQILGQGPELLVQFQDESVVDDSQLPKDRFSAERLKGVDSTLKIQPAELGDSAMYLCASSAGTTRQETQYFGPGTRLLVL.

The chain combines TRBV4-3 with TRBJ2-2; TRBD2 agrees at 10 bases. The CDR3 is made up of 17 amino acids. Germline V gene sequence: CDR1 LGHNA, CDR2 YSLEER. Trimming removed 5 bases from V and 4 bases from J; junction bases left unmatched: 10. This CDR3 reads CASSWGVAGGSTGELFF. CDR3 coding DNA: TGCGCCAGCAGCTGGGGGGTAGCGGGAGGAAGCACCGGGGAGCTGTTTTTT.

This clone was counted only a few times. This rearrangement joins TRBV2 to TRBJ1-3; the D gene is possibly TRBD1 (6 bases). V lost 4 bases and J lost 1, with 14 bases in between. Germline V gene lookup returns CDR1 SNHLY and CDR2 FYNNEI. The CDR3 extends over 16 amino acids. The CDR3 DNA reads as TGTGCCAGCAGTGTCCTACAGGGAAAATCTGGAAACACCATATATTTT. The encoded protein is CASSVLQGKSGNTIYF. The complete variable domain, with remaining parts taken from reference TRBV2 and TRBJ1-3, reads EPEVTQTPSHQVTQMGQEVILRCVPISNHLYFYWYRQILGQKVEFLVSFYNNEISEKSEIFDDQFSVERPDGSNFTLKIRSTKLEDSAMYFCASSVLQGKSGNTIYFGEGSWLTVV.

The chain uses TRBV27 and TRBJ1-2; D is unclear. Trimming removed 6 bases from V and 5 bases from J, with 19 bases in between. The germline V gene has CDR1 MNHEY and CDR2 SMNVEV (reference sequence). The CDR3 spans 15 residues. CDR3 nucleotides: TGTGCCAGCAGCTCGTTCACGGGAGGGAGGTATGGCTACACCTTC. Protein sequence: CASSSFTGGRYGYTF.

V usage is TRBV9 and J usage is TRBJ1-5, with 8 bases that match TRBD1. This CDR3 comprises 17 residues. Germline CDR1 SGDLS, CDR2 YYNGEE. V trimming: 1 base; J trimming: 0 bases; junction bases outside the gene matches: 6. CDR3 in DNA: TGTGCCAGCAGCGTACTCAGGGGGCGCGGTAGCAATCAGCCCCAGCATTTT. Protein: CASSVLRGRGSNQPQHF. The entire variable domain, with the rest obtained from reference TRBV9 and TRBJ1-5, is as follows: DSGVTQTPKHLITATGQRVTLRCSPRSGDLSVYWYQQSLDQGLQFLIQYYNGEERAKGNILERFSAQQFPDLHSELNLSSLELGDSALYFCASSVLRGRGSNQPQHFGDGTRLSIL.

The chain uses TRBV6-6 and TRBJ2-7; TRBD1 agrees at 8 bases. Germline V gene lookup returns CDR1 MNHNY and CDR2 SVGAGI (reference sequence). Trimming at V came to 5 bases and at J to 2 bases, leaving 2 bases not matched to a gene. CDR3 length: 13 residues. CDR3 in amino acids: CASSKTGAYEQYF. CDR3 sequence (DNA): TGTGCCAGCAGTAAGACAGGGGCCTACGAGCAGTACTTC.

The chain uses TRBV18 and TRBJ1-5; the D is unclear. Per germline, CDR1 KGHSH and CDR2 LQKENI. V gave up 3 bases and J gave up 0 bases, with 9 bases separating them. CDR3 length: 15 amino acids. CDR3 bases: TGTGCCAGCTCACCGGCCCGATATAGCAATCAGCCCCAGCATTTT. This gives the protein CASSPARYSNQPQHF.

The sample holds a few counts of this clone. The rearrangement links TRBV2 to TRBJ2-7; D may be TRBD1 (6 bases). Germline V gene data show CDR1 as SNHLY and CDR2 as FYNNEI. Trimming cost V 6 bases and J 7 bases, with 16 bases left between them. This CDR3 is 13 amino acids long. The CDR3 DNA follows: TGTGCCAGCAGCCTACAGGGCGTAGGAGAGCAGTACTTC. Translation gives CASSLQGVGEQYF.

The chain has TRBV4-2 and TRBJ2-2; D is possibly TRBD2 (5 bases). Trimming took 1 base from V and 3 from J, leaving 15 bases between them. Per germline, CDR1 LGHNA and CDR2 YNFKEQ. The CDR3 contains 17 residues. The CDR3, as DNA: TGTGCCAGCAGCCAAGGGGGTAGCTCGGGGTACACCGGGGAGCTGTTTTTT. Translated, it gives CASSQGGSSGYTGELFF.

The chain links TRBV6-5 to TRBJ2-5, with D unresolved. The V end was cut by 0 bases, the J end by 2 bases, with 4 bases between. The CDR3 has 13 residues. In germline, CDR1 is MNHEY, CDR2 SVGAGI. CDR3: CASSYSEQETQYF. CDR3 coding DNA: TGTGCCAGCAGTTACTCGGAGCAAGAGACCCAGTACTTC.

The chain carries TRBV9 and TRBJ1-6; 11 positions match TRBD1. J gave up 10 bases and V 3 bases, and 3 bases lay outside the gene matches. The CDR3 sequence is 14 residues long. CDR1 is SGDLS and CDR2 is YYNGEE in the germline V gene. The CDR3 sequence: CASSGTGGLSPLHF. DNA for the CDR3: TGTGCCAGCAGCGGGACAGGGGGCTTATCACCCCTCCACTTT.

The chain uses TRBV25-1 and TRBJ1-4; maybe TRBD1 (6 bases). Germline values: CDR1 MGHDK, CDR2 SYGVNS. The CDR3 extends over 15 amino acids. Between the trimmed V and J ends, which lost 1 base and 4 bases, there was a span of 10 bases. Here the CDR3 DNA reads TGTGCCAGCAGTGAATCGGGACATCTTAATGAAAAACTGTTTTTT. Translation: CASSESGHLNEKLFF.

The genes are TRBV3-1 (or the pseudogene TRBV3-2) and TRBJ2-1, with a tentative D call TRBD2 (6 bases). Trimming took 4 bases from V and 7 from J, leaving 20 bases between them. Germline V gene sequence: CDR1 LGHDT, CDR2 YNNKEL (reference sequence). The CDR3 is 16 residues long. This chain's CDR3 is CASSLSRGTTGNEQFF. CDR3 in DNA: TGTGCCAGCAGCCTCTCCCGCGGGACCACCGGTAATGAGCAGTTCTTC.

The rearrangement uses TRBV7-2 and TRBJ1-6; D unresolved. Germline CDR1 and CDR2: SGHTA and FQGNSA. The V and J ends lost 1 base and 7 bases respectively, with 14 bases between them. The CDR3 length is 16 residues. For the CDR3, the DNA is TGTGCCAGCAGCTTAGTCAACCCGGTCTTGAATTCACCCCTCCACTTT. This translates into CASSLVNPVLNSPLHF.

CDR3 in amino acids: CASSYGAGNSPLHF. The CDR3 coding sequence is TGTGCCAGCAGTTATGGGGCGGGGAATTCACCCCTCCACTTT. The rearrangement links TRBV6-6 to TRBJ1-6; D is perhaps TRBD1 (5 bases). Germline V CDR1 and CDR2: MNHNY, SVGAGI (reference sequence). V was shortened by 3 bases and J by 7 bases, with 10 bases between the two germline ends. This CDR3 comprises 14 residues.

This chain links TRBV6-5 with TRBJ1-2, with TRBD1 matching over 9 bases. Looked up from germline, CDR1 is MNHEY and CDR2 is SVGAGI. The CDR3 sequence is 16 residues long. V trimming: 4 bases; J trimming: 6 bases; junction bases outside the gene matches: 12. The CDR3 DNA follows: TGTGCCAGCAGTTTTTCCGGGACAGGGATAATTAATGGCTACACCTTC. This gives the protein CASSFSGTGIINGYTF.

This clone was picked up a small number of times. The J gene is TRBJ1-1, the V gene TRBV11-2, with a weak D call TRBD1 (5 bases). Germline CDR1 is SGHAT and CDR2 is FQNNGV. The CDR3 runs 15 residues. V was shortened by 5 bases and J by 2 bases, with 15 bases between the two germline ends. The CDR3 DNA reads as TGTGCCAGCAGCCGTGCTGACAGCTCAAACACTGAAGCTTTCTTT. Amino acids: CASSRADSSNTEAFF.

This clone was recorded a few times. The gene calls are TRBV27 and TRBJ1-2; D perhaps matches TRBD1 (6 bases). The CDR3 totals 14 residues. Germline values: CDR1 MNHEY, CDR2 SMNVEV (reference sequence). V dropped 0 bases and J dropped 8 bases, with 13 bases sitting between them. The CDR3 region is CASSLSARGGGYTF. Here the CDR3 DNA reads TGTGCCAGCAGTTTATCCGCCAGGGGTGGGGGCTACACCTTC.

The chain links TRBV4-1 to TRBJ1-2; 8 bases are shared with TRBD1. V lost 1 base, J lost 4 bases, and 2 bases stayed unmatched. From germline, CDR1 is MGHRA and CDR2 YSYEKL. CDR3 length: 14 amino acids. The CDR3 sequence is CASSQATGVYGYTF. The CDR3 DNA reads TGCGCCAGCAGCCAAGCGACAGGGGTCTATGGCTACACCTTC.

This chain links TRBV28 with TRBJ1-3; tentative D call: TRBD1 (6 bases). This CDR3 has 16 amino acids. With 6 bases removed from V and 0 bases from J, the gap between germline ends came to 15 bases. CDR1 is MDHEN, CDR2 SYDVKM, per germline. The CDR3 protein is CASSRGLQGSGNTIYF. The CDR3 DNA follows: TGTGCCAGCAGCCGAGGTCTACAGGGCTCTGGAAACACCATATATTTT.